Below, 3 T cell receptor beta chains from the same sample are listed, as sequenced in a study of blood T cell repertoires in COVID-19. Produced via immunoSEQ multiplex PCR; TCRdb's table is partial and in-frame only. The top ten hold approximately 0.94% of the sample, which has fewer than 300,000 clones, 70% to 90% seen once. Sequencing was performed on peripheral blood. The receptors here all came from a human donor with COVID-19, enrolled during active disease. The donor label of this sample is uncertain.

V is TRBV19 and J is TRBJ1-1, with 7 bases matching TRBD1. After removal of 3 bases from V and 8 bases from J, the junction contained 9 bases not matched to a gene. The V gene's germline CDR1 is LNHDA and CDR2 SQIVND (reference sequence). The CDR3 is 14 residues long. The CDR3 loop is CASSIGQVEAEAFF. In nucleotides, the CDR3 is TGTGCCAGTAGTATCGGACAGGTCGAAGCGGAAGCTTTCTTT.

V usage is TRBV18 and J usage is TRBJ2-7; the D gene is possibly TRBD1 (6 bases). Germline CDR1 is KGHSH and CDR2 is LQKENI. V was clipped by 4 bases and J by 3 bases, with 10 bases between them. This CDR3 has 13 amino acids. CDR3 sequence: CASSQLGGYEQYF. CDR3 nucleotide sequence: TGTGCCAGCTCACAACTAGGGGGCTACGAGCAGTACTTC. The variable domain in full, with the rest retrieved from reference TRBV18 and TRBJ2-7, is NAGVMQNPRHLVRRRGQEARLRCSPMKGHSHVYWYRQLPEEGLKFMVYLQKENIIDESGMPKERFSAEFPKEGPSILRIQQVVRGDSAAYFCASSQLGGYEQYFGPGTRLTVT.

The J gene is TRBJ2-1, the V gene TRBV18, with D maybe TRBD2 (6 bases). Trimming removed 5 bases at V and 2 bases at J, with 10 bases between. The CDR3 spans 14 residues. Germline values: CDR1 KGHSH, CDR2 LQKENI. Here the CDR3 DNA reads TGTGCCAGCTCATTAGCGGAAACCTACAATGAGCAGTTCTTC. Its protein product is CASSLAETYNEQFF.